These T cell receptor beta chains were read from a single sample in a study of response to subunit inactivated influenza vaccine. MiXCR, applied by TCRdb to the RT-PCR reads, yields one record per CDR3 protein. The profile shows some 150,000 distinct CDR3 sequences, approximately 12% of them singletons. These same data were also listed under a study on T cells expressing NK-cell markers.

The sample was CD8+ T cells sorted from PBMCs, taken 12 days after vaccination. All receptors derive from a middle-aged man who received an inactivated influenza vaccine. Both conserved end residues are part of each CDR3. Fields, in order: V gene, CDR3 length, J gene, clone size, D gene, CDR3 DNA, CDR3 protein. D genes are given only for firm matches. Rows give clone size only sometimes, using once, few, many, or a class for an expanded clone.

V gene: TRBV12-3/TRBV12-4; CDR3 length: 12; J gene: TRBJ2-1; clone size: .; D gene: .; CDR3 DNA: TGTGCCAGCAGTTTCAGTGGGGATGAGCAGTTCTTC; CDR3 protein: CASSFSGDEQFF
V gene: TRBV5-6; CDR3 length: 18; J gene: TRBJ2-2; clone size: .; D gene: TRBD2; CDR3 DNA: TGTGCCAGCAGCGCCTCCGAGGGAGCGGGAGGGGACACCGGGGAGCTGTTTTTT; CDR3 protein: CASSASEGAGGDTGELFF
V gene: TRBV3-1; CDR3 length: 12; J gene: TRBJ2-7; clone size: few; D gene: .; CDR3 DNA: TGTGCCACCGGCCCGGGATCCTACGAGCAGTACTTC; CDR3 protein: CATGPGSYEQYF
V gene: TRBV7-6; CDR3 length: 16; J gene: TRBJ2-7; clone size: many; D gene: TRBD1; CDR3 DNA: TGTGCCAGCAGCGCAAAGCCGGGACAGGCCTCCTACGAGCAGTACTTC; CDR3 protein: CASSAKPGQASYEQYF
V gene: TRBV6-1; CDR3 length: 16; J gene: TRBJ2-5; clone size: few; D gene: .; CDR3 DNA: TGTGCCAGCAGGAGCCTGACAGGCGGGGTAGGAGAGACCCAGTACTTC; CDR3 protein: CASRSLTGGVGETQYF
V gene: TRBV5-1; CDR3 length: 14; J gene: TRBJ1-1; clone size: few; D gene: .; CDR3 DNA: TGCGCCAGCAGCTCTGGACAGCCGAACACTGAAGCTTTCTTT; CDR3 protein: CASSSGQPNTEAFF
V gene: TRBV7-9; CDR3 length: 16; J gene: TRBJ2-1; clone size: .; D gene: .; CDR3 DNA: TGTGCCAGCAGCTTAGTCGGGAGAAGGACCTACAATGAGCAGTTCTTC; CDR3 protein: CASSLVGRRTYNEQFF
V gene: TRBV27; CDR3 length: 15; J gene: TRBJ2-7; clone size: few; D gene: TRBD1; CDR3 DNA: TGTGCCAGCAGTTTAAGCGGGACAGGGAGCAACGAGCAGTACTTC; CDR3 protein: CASSLSGTGSNEQYF
V gene: TRBV12-3/TRBV12-4; CDR3 length: 15; J gene: TRBJ2-7; clone size: many; D gene: .; CDR3 DNA: TGTGCCAGCCGCAAGGCGATCGACACGATCTACGAGCAGTACTTC; CDR3 protein: CASRKAIDTIYEQYF
V gene: TRBV28; CDR3 length: 14; J gene: TRBJ2-7; clone size: many; D gene: TRBD1; CDR3 DNA: TGTGCCAGCAGTTCGGGGACAGGCTACTACGAGCAGTACTTC; CDR3 protein: CASSSGTGYYEQYF
V gene: TRBV4-1; CDR3 length: 13; J gene: TRBJ2-7; clone size: many; D gene: .; CDR3 DNA: TGCGCCAGCAGCCGCGAGTTCTATTACGAGCAGTACTTC; CDR3 protein: CASSREFYYEQYF
V gene: TRBV29-1; CDR3 length: 13; J gene: TRBJ2-7; clone size: .; D gene: TRBD1; CDR3 DNA: TGCAGCGTTCCGGGACAGAGGAACTACGAGCAGTACTTC; CDR3 protein: CSVPGQRNYEQYF
V gene: TRBV20-1; CDR3 length: 14; J gene: TRBJ2-1; clone size: few; D gene: TRBD2; CDR3 DNA: TGCAGTGCTATTCGACTAGCGGGGGGCAATGAGCAGTTCTTC; CDR3 protein: CSAIRLAGGNEQFF
V gene: TRBV12-3/TRBV12-4; CDR3 length: 15; J gene: TRBJ2-3; clone size: .; D gene: .; CDR3 DNA: TGTGCCAGCAGTTCAAGAGGATCTAGCACAGATACGCAGTATTTT; CDR3 protein: CASSSRGSSTDTQYF
V gene: TRBV11-2; CDR3 length: 15; J gene: TRBJ2-7; clone size: .; D gene: .; CDR3 DNA: TGTGCCAGCAGCTTCTCCAGGGACTGGCCCTACGAGCAGTACTTC; CDR3 protein: CASSFSRDWPYEQYF
V gene: TRBV7-9; CDR3 length: 11; J gene: TRBJ1-1; clone size: few; D gene: .; CDR3 DNA: TGTGCCAGCAGCTTAGAACCCGAAGCTTTCTTT; CDR3 protein: CASSLEPEAFF
V gene: TRBV20-1; CDR3 length: 14; J gene: TRBJ2-1; clone size: many; D gene: .; CDR3 DNA: TGCAGTGCAAGAACTACTAGCTCCTACAATGAGCAGTTCTTC; CDR3 protein: CSARTTSSYNEQFF
V gene: TRBV6-2/TRBV6-3; CDR3 length: 12; J gene: TRBJ2-2; clone size: .; D gene: .; CDR3 DNA: TGTGCCAGCTGGACTAATCTCGGGGAGCTGTTTTTT; CDR3 protein: CASWTNLGELFF
V gene: TRBV10-3; CDR3 length: 16; J gene: TRBJ2-7; clone size: .; D gene: .; CDR3 DNA: TGTGCCATCAGTGAAAATCCTGGACGGCTCTCCTACGAGCAGTACTTC; CDR3 protein: CAISENPGRLSYEQYF
V gene: TRBV6-2/TRBV6-3; CDR3 length: 14; J gene: TRBJ1-5; clone size: .; D gene: .; CDR3 DNA: TGTGCCAGCAGTTGGGACCCAGATAATCAGCCCCAGCATTTT; CDR3 protein: CASSWDPDNQPQHF
V gene: TRBV13; CDR3 length: 13; J gene: TRBJ2-7; clone size: once; D gene: .; CDR3 DNA: TGTGCCAGCAGCTTCGGGATTGCCTACGAGCAGTACTTC; CDR3 protein: CASSFGIAYEQYF
V gene: TRBV11-2; CDR3 length: 14; J gene: TRBJ2-1; clone size: few; D gene: TRBD2; CDR3 DNA: TGTGCCAGCAGCTTAGCTAGCGGGAGCTATGAGCAGTTCTTC; CDR3 protein: CASSLASGSYEQFF
V gene: TRBV28; CDR3 length: 15; J gene: TRBJ2-7; clone size: few; D gene: TRBD1; CDR3 DNA: TGTGCCAGCATCCCGTTGGGGACAGGGGTCTACGAGCAGTACTTC; CDR3 protein: CASIPLGTGVYEQYF
V gene: TRBV12-3/TRBV12-4; CDR3 length: 14; J gene: TRBJ2-7; clone size: few; D gene: TRBD1; CDR3 DNA: TGTGCCAGCACCTCTTGGGGACAGGGCTACGAGCAGTACTTC; CDR3 protein: CASTSWGQGYEQYF
V gene: TRBV6-2/TRBV6-3; CDR3 length: 14; J gene: TRBJ2-3; clone size: few; D gene: .; CDR3 DNA: TGTGCCAGCACCCGAGTGGCGGACACAGATACGCAGTATTTT; CDR3 protein: CASTRVADTDTQYF
V gene: TRBV3-1; CDR3 length: 15; J gene: TRBJ2-7; clone size: few; D gene: TRBD2; CDR3 DNA: TGTGCCAGCAGCCCACTGACCGGGGGGGACTACGAGCAGTACTTC; CDR3 protein: CASSPLTGGDYEQYF
V gene: TRBV5-1; CDR3 length: 15; J gene: TRBJ2-7; clone size: .; D gene: .; CDR3 DNA: TGCGCCAGCAGCCTTACCGGGACACCGTACTACGAGCAGTACTTC; CDR3 protein: CASSLTGTPYYEQYF
V gene: TRBV2; CDR3 length: 16; J gene: TRBJ2-5; clone size: .; D gene: TRBD2; CDR3 DNA: TGTGCCAGCAGTGGAACACTAGCGGGGGGGCAATGGACCCAGTACTTC; CDR3 protein: CASSGTLAGGQWTQYF
V gene: TRBV6-1; CDR3 length: 14; J gene: TRBJ1-1; clone size: .; D gene: .; CDR3 DNA: TGTGCCAGCAGCCAATTCTGGCAGAACACTGAAGCTTTCTTT; CDR3 protein: CASSQFWQNTEAFF
V gene: TRBV9; CDR3 length: 15; J gene: TRBJ1-1; clone size: few; D gene: .; CDR3 DNA: TGTGCCAGCAGCGTAGGGGCAGGGGCCAACACTGAAGCTTTCTTT; CDR3 protein: CASSVGAGANTEAFF
V gene: TRBV10-3; CDR3 length: 14; J gene: TRBJ1-1; clone size: once; D gene: .; CDR3 DNA: TGTGCCATCAGTGGAGGATCAGGGTGGACTGAAGCTTTCTTT; CDR3 protein: CAISGGSGWTEAFF
V gene: TRBV4-2; CDR3 length: 14; J gene: TRBJ2-7; clone size: many; D gene: .; CDR3 DNA: TGTGCCAGCAGCCAAGGGGACCGCTCCTACGAGCAGTACTTC; CDR3 protein: CASSQGDRSYEQYF
V gene: TRBV7-2; CDR3 length: 15; J gene: TRBJ2-7; clone size: .; D gene: .; CDR3 DNA: TGTGCCAGCAGCTTGTCGGGACACCTCAATTACGAGCAGTACTTC; CDR3 protein: CASSLSGHLNYEQYF
V gene: TRBV3-1; CDR3 length: 14; J gene: TRBJ1-2; clone size: .; D gene: TRBD1; CDR3 DNA: TGTGCCAGCAGGCCGACAGGGATGAGCTATGGCTACACCTTC; CDR3 protein: CASRPTGMSYGYTF
V gene: TRBV27; CDR3 length: 15; J gene: TRBJ1-1; clone size: .; D gene: TRBD1; CDR3 DNA: TGTGCCAGCAGTTGGGGACAGGGGTACGGCACTGAAGCTTTCTTT; CDR3 protein: CASSWGQGYGTEAFF
V gene: TRBV11-2; CDR3 length: 14; J gene: TRBJ2-7; clone size: .; D gene: TRBD1; CDR3 DNA: TGTGCCAGCAGAGAGCCAGGGGGCGGCAACGAGCAGTACTTC; CDR3 protein: CASREPGGGNEQYF
V gene: TRBV30; CDR3 length: 17; J gene: TRBJ2-2; clone size: few; D gene: .; CDR3 DNA: TGTGCCTGGAGGTCAACCAGTGGGGCGAGGAGTTACGGGGAGCTGTTTTTT; CDR3 protein: CAWRSTSGARSYGELFF
V gene: TRBV12-3/TRBV12-4; CDR3 length: 16; J gene: TRBJ2-3; clone size: .; D gene: .; CDR3 DNA: TGTGCCAGCAGTCCGTCACTAACTGTTAACGCAGATACGCAGTATTTT; CDR3 protein: CASSPSLTVNADTQYF
V gene: TRBV18; CDR3 length: 16; J gene: TRBJ2-2; clone size: .; D gene: .; CDR3 DNA: TGTGCCAGCTCACCATTTTGGACAGCGAACACCGGGGAGCTGTTTTTT; CDR3 protein: CASSPFWTANTGELFF